This is a list of T cell receptor beta chains from one sample in a study of somatic mutations in cytotoxic T cells in rheumatoid arthritis. This table comes from immunoSEQ multiplex PCR, and its TCRdb copy is limited to in-frame clones, with some not included. Of tens of thousands of clones in the sample, 75% to 85% were seen once. The sequenced sample consisted of CD8+ T cells sorted from blood. Every receptor here comes from an adult with rheumatoid arthritis. The CDR3 runs from the conserved cysteine through the conserved F or W. The order of the fields is J gene, clone size, D gene, V gene, CDR3 protein, CDR3 DNA. D genes are given only for firm matches. Clone size is given for some rows only: seen once, a few or many times, or a class if the clone is expanded.

J: TRBJ2-6; size: few; D: -; V: TRBV18; CDR3: CASSTTASRSGANVLTF; DNA: TGTGCCAGCTCAACGACAGCCTCCCGCTCTGGGGCCAACGTCCTGACTTTC
J: TRBJ2-5; size: few; D: TRBD2; V: TRBV6-4; CDR3: CASSDSPRGLAGVWLYF; DNA: TGTGCCAGCAGTGATTCACCCCGGGGACTAGCGGGGGTATGGTTGTACTTC
J: TRBJ2-5; size: -; D: -; V: TRBV4-1; CDR3: CASSQYGGKETQYF; DNA: TGCGCCAGCAGCCAATACGGTGGGAAAGAGACCCAGTACTTC
J: TRBJ2-2; size: -; D: TRBD1; V: TRBV15; CDR3: CATSIRTGQRGTGELFF; DNA: TGTGCCACCAGCATCCGGACAGGGCAAAGGGGCACCGGGGAGCTGTTTTTT
J: TRBJ2-6; size: few; D: TRBD1; V: TRBV10-2; CDR3: CASRWDRAGANVLTF; DNA: TGCGCCAGCAGGTGGGACAGGGCCGGGGCCAACGTCCTGACTTTC
J: TRBJ2-7; size: -; D: -; V: TRBV13; CDR3: CASSLVPGGDEQYF; DNA: TGTGCCAGCAGCTTAGTCCCAGGGGGGGACGAGCAGTACTTC
J: TRBJ2-3; size: once; D: TRBD2; V: TRBV4-1; CDR3: CASSQESGGSDTQYF; DNA: TGCGCCAGCAGCCAAGAGAGCGGGGGCTCAGATACGCAGTATTTT
J: TRBJ2-7; size: -; D: -; V: TRBV7-9; CDR3: CASSRGYEQCF; DNA: TGTGCCAGCAGCAGGGGATACGAGCAGTGCTTC
J: TRBJ2-1; size: -; D: -; V: TRBV9; CDR3: CASSVYSGQGDDEQFF; DNA: TGTGCCAGCAGCGTATATTCCGGGCAGGGTGACGATGAGCAGTTCTTC
J: TRBJ2-1; size: -; D: -; V: TRBV27; CDR3: CASGPKAPQFF; DNA: TGTGCCAGCGGGCCCAAGGCTCCGCAGTTCTTC
J: TRBJ2-2; size: -; D: TRBD2; V: TRBV11-2; CDR3: CASSARLAGGTGELFF; DNA: TGTGCCAGCAGCGCCCGACTAGCGGGAGGCACCGGGGAGCTGTTTTTT
J: TRBJ1-2; size: once; D: TRBD1; V: TRBV29-1; CDR3: CSVEEGLTGAENYGYTF; DNA: TGCAGCGTTGAAGAGGGGTTGACAGGGGCTGAGAACTATGGCTACACCTTC
J: TRBJ2-2; size: -; D: TRBD1; V: TRBV9; CDR3: CASSVARGQGHTGELFF; DNA: TGTGCCAGCAGCGTAGCTCGGGGACAGGGACACACCGGGGAGCTGTTTTTT
J: TRBJ2-5; size: -; D: -; V: TRBV9; CDR3: CASSDEPTGQETQYF; DNA: TGTGCCAGCAGCGACGAGCCGACAGGCCAAGAGACCCAGTACTTC
J: TRBJ2-1; size: -; D: TRBD2; V: TRBV7-8; CDR3: CASSTGTSGGHEQFF; DNA: TGTGCCAGCAGCACCGGGACTAGCGGGGGCCATGAGCAGTTCTTC
J: TRBJ2-7; size: -; D: TRBD2; V: TRBV4-1; CDR3: CASSQDLAEPYEQYF; DNA: TGCGCCAGCAGCCAAGATCTAGCGGAACCCTACGAGCAGTACTTC
J: TRBJ2-1; size: once; D: -; V: TRBV28; CDR3: CASSLDGDNEQFF; DNA: TGTGCCAGCAGTTTAGACGGGGACAATGAGCAGTTCTTC
J: TRBJ2-1; size: -; D: TRBD2; V: TRBV19; CDR3: CASQVASGRNEQFF; DNA: TGTGCCAGCCAGGTAGCTAGCGGGAGGAATGAGCAGTTCTTC
J: TRBJ1-5; size: -; D: -; V: TRBV2; CDR3: CASTLGGGNQPQHF; DNA: TGTGCCAGCACCTTGGGGGGGGGCAATCAGCCCCAGCATTTT
J: TRBJ1-4; size: -; D: TRBD1; V: TRBV28; CDR3: CASSLLQGNEKLFF; DNA: TGTGCCAGCAGTTTATTACAGGGGAATGAAAAACTGTTTTTT
J: TRBJ1-5; size: few; D: -; V: TRBV9; CDR3: CASSALGGLDQPQHF; DNA: TGTGCCAGCAGCGCCTTGGGGGGGCTTGATCAGCCCCAGCATTTT
J: TRBJ1-1; size: -; D: TRBD1; V: TRBV30; CDR3: CAWSLQGAKNTEAFF; DNA: TGTGCCTGGAGTCTACAGGGGGCAAAGAACACTGAAGCTTTCTTT
J: TRBJ1-2; size: -; D: -; V: TRBV6-1; CDR3: CASSDRDDGPYGYTF; DNA: TGTGCCAGCAGTGACCGGGACGACGGCCCGTATGGCTACACCTTC
J: TRBJ1-5; size: -; D: -; V: TRBV6-5; CDR3: CASSPSGGSNQPQHF; DNA: TGTGCCAGCAGCCCCTCCGGGGGTTCCAATCAGCCCCAGCATTTT
J: TRBJ1-4; size: -; D: -; V: TRBV29-1; CDR3: CSIRTGRGEKLFF; DNA: TGCAGCATCCGGACGGGGCGAGGGGAAAAACTGTTTTTT
J: TRBJ1-1; size: -; D: -; V: TRBV27; CDR3: CASSAIFRGRGYTEAFF; DNA: TGTGCCAGCAGCGCCATCTTCCGGGGCCGAGGATACACTGAAGCTTTCTTT
J: TRBJ1-2; size: -; D: TRBD1; V: TRBV29-1; CDR3: CSALGGLTGGGYGYTF; DNA: TGCAGCGCCCTGGGGGGATTGACAGGGGGTGGGTATGGCTACACCTTC
J: TRBJ2-1; size: -; D: -; V: TRBV30; CDR3: CAWSLTSDEQFF; DNA: TGTGCCTGGAGCCTGACTTCGGATGAGCAGTTCTTC
J: TRBJ2-1; size: -; D: -; V: TRBV27; CDR3: CASSLYNEQFF; DNA: TGTGCCAGCAGTTTATACAATGAGCAGTTCTTC
J: TRBJ2-1; size: once; D: TRBD2; V: TRBV7-6; CDR3: CASSTGGLAGNEQFF; DNA: TGTGCCAGCAGCACCGGGGGACTAGCGGGCAATGAGCAGTTCTTC
J: TRBJ2-2; size: -; D: -; V: TRBV5-4; CDR3: CASSLGDFDTGELFF; DNA: TGTGCCAGCAGCTTGGGAGACTTCGACACCGGGGAGCTGTTTTTT
J: TRBJ2-1; size: -; D: TRBD2; V: TRBV2; CDR3: CASSDPGLASTRAGLNEQFF; DNA: TGTGCCAGCAGTGATCCGGGACTAGCGAGCACTCGCGCAGGATTGAATGAGCAGTTCTTC
J: TRBJ2-1; size: -; D: TRBD2; V: TRBV11-2; CDR3: CASSHLAGDMEQFF; DNA: TGTGCCAGCAGCCACCTAGCGGGGGATATGGAGCAGTTCTTC
J: TRBJ2-7; size: once; D: -; V: TRBV5-6; CDR3: CASSLGLWTASSYEQYF; DNA: TGTGCCAGCAGCTTGGGACTATGGACGGCTAGCTCCTACGAGCAGTACTTC
J: TRBJ1-3; size: -; D: -; V: TRBV11-2; CDR3: CASSRAGREAGNTIYF; DNA: TGTGCCAGCAGCCGAGCCGGCAGGGAGGCTGGAAACACCATATATTTT
J: TRBJ2-3; size: -; D: -; V: TRBV11-3; CDR3: CASSSGPGDTQYF; DNA: TGTGCCAGCAGCTCCGGACCGGGAGATACGCAGTATTTT
J: TRBJ2-3; size: -; D: -; V: TRBV9; CDR3: CASSLAGQGKDTQYF; DNA: TGTGCCAGCAGCCTAGCGGGACAGGGGAAGGATACGCAGTATTTT
J: TRBJ2-6; size: -; D: -; V: TRBV27; CDR3: CASSSIFRDRGSGANVLTF; DNA: TGTGCCAGCAGTTCTATCTTCCGGGACCGAGGCTCTGGGGCCAACGTCCTGACTTTC
J: TRBJ2-2; size: -; D: -; V: TRBV9; CDR3: CASNQLDTGELFF; DNA: TGTGCCAGCAACCAGTTGGACACCGGGGAGCTGTTTTTT
J: TRBJ2-7; size: -; D: TRBD2; V: TRBV7-6; CDR3: CASSLVLREQSEQYF; DNA: TGTGCCAGCAGCTTAGTGTTGCGGGAGCAGTCGGAGCAGTACTTC
J: TRBJ2-7; size: once; D: TRBD1; V: TRBV30; CDR3: CAWSFGQGVSYEQYF; DNA: TGTGCCTGGAGTTTCGGACAGGGGGTATCCTACGAGCAGTACTTC
J: TRBJ1-5; size: -; D: -; V: TRBV30; CDR3: CACQFGGSQPQHF; DNA: TGTGCCTGCCAGTTCGGGGGGAGTCAGCCCCAGCATTTT
J: TRBJ2-2; size: -; D: -; V: TRBV2; CDR3: CASSEPGGESGGELFF; DNA: TGTGCCAGCAGTGAACCCGGGGGCGAATCCGGCGGGGAGCTGTTTTTT
J: TRBJ2-2; size: -; D: TRBD2; V: TRBV10-3; CDR3: CAISERGVNTGELFF; DNA: TGTGCCATCAGTGAGCGGGGGGTGAACACCGGGGAGCTGTTTTTT
J: TRBJ2-2; size: once; D: -; V: TRBV30; CDR3: CAHGENTGELFF; DNA: TGTGCCCACGGGGAGAACACCGGGGAGCTGTTTTTT
J: TRBJ1-4; size: -; D: -; V: TRBV6-1; CDR3: CASSVGTPDKLFF; DNA: TGTGCCAGCAGTGTCGGGACCCCTGACAAACTGTTTTTT
J: TRBJ1-1; size: once; D: -; V: TRBV5-5; CDR3: CASSLTVENTEAFF; DNA: TGTGCCAGCAGCCTGACAGTTGAAAACACTGAAGCTTTCTTT
J: TRBJ1-4; size: -; D: -; V: TRBV30; CDR3: CASRGGNEKLFF; DNA: TGTGCCTCCCGCGGGGGTAATGAAAAACTGTTTTTT
J: TRBJ2-7; size: -; D: TRBD1; V: TRBV5-6; CDR3: CASSLGQGLHEQYF; DNA: TGTGCCAGCAGCTTGGGACAGGGTTTACACGAGCAGTACTTC
J: TRBJ2-7; size: few; D: -; V: TRBV10-2; CDR3: CASSEWTQTYEQYF; DNA: TGCGCCAGCAGTGAATGGACTCAGACCTACGAGCAGTACTTC
J: TRBJ1-3; size: -; D: -; V: TRBV4-1; CDR3: CASSQLGGTGNTIYF; DNA: TGCGCCAGCAGCCAACTTGGAGGGACGGGAAACACCATATATTTT
J: TRBJ2-1; size: -; D: TRBD2; V: TRBV10-3; CDR3: CAISETSGGPEQFF; DNA: TGTGCCATCAGTGAAACTAGCGGGGGTCCTGAGCAGTTCTTC
J: TRBJ1-2; size: -; D: -; V: TRBV7-9; CDR3: CASSLSAQYGYTF; DNA: TGTGCCAGCAGCTTATCGGCCCAGTATGGCTACACCTTC
J: TRBJ2-7; size: few; D: -; V: TRBV10-3; CDR3: CAISESWEQYF; DNA: TGTGCCATCAGTGAGTCTTGGGAGCAGTACTTC